A single sample gave rise to the 16 T cell receptor beta chains below, sequenced in a study of blood T cell repertoires in COVID-19. TCRdb's copy holds only in-frame clones and misses some; the assay was immunoSEQ multiplex PCR. The sample contains 220,000 or so clones, around 83% of which appear only once. The sequencing sample was made of PBMCs or T cells enriched from blood (not recorded which). The receptors derive from a woman in her 40s who had recovered from COVID-19.

The V gene is TRBV7-2, the J gene TRBJ2-2; D gene unclear. The CDR3 is made up of 16 amino acids. Germline CDR1 and CDR2: SGHTA and FQGNSA. The germline V and J ends were trimmed by 0 bases and 2 bases, with 10 bases remaining between them. The CDR3 DNA follows: TGTGCCAGCAGCTTAGCACACCCATCTAACACCGGGGAGCTGTTTTTT. Translating it yields CASSLAHPSNTGELFF.

Ten or more counts support this clone. The chain is built from TRBV4-3 and TRBJ1-2, with TRBD1 matching over 9 bases. Germline CDR1 LGHNA, CDR2 YSLEER. This CDR3 has 15 amino acids. The V gene end was trimmed by 3 bases and the J gene end by 4 bases; junction bases not matched to a gene: 6. The chain's CDR3 is CASSHRTGDSYGYTF. Here the CDR3 DNA reads TGCGCCAGCAGCCACAGGACAGGGGATAGCTATGGCTACACCTTC.

The chain combines TRBV19 with TRBJ2-3, with 10 bases matching TRBD2. The germline gives CDR1 LNHDA, CDR2 SQIVND (reference sequence). The CDR3 runs 19 residues. Trimming at V came to 4 bases and at J to 0 bases, leaving 13 bases not matched to a gene. CDR3 amino acids: CASSRSLAGAKSSTDTQYF. CDR3 in DNA: TGTGCCAGTAGTAGATCCCTAGCGGGAGCGAAATCTAGCACAGATACGCAGTATTTT.

This rearrangement joins TRBV28 to TRBJ2-7, with D perhaps TRBD2 (6 bases). CDR3 length: 15 amino acids. V was shortened by 2 bases and J by 3 bases, with 14 bases between the two germline ends. Per the germline V gene, CDR1 is MDHEN and CDR2 is SYDVKM. CDR3 nucleotides: TGTGCCAGCAGTTTAATAAGCGGGTCGATCTACGAGCAGTACTTC. Translated: CASSLISGSIYEQYF. The complete variable domain, with remaining parts taken from reference TRBV28 and TRBJ2-7, reads DVKVTQSSRYLVKRTGEKVFLECVQDMDHENMFWYRQDPGLGLRLIYFSYDVKMKEKGDIPEGYSVSREKKERFSLILESASTNQTSMYLCASSLISGSIYEQYFGPGTRLTVT.

This chain uses TRBV27 with TRBJ1-5; 7 nucleotides agree with TRBD1. CDR3 size: 14 residues. V shed 5 bases, J shed 0 bases, and the junction held 1 base outside the gene matches. The germline gives CDR1 MNHEY, CDR2 SMNVEV (reference sequence). The chain's CDR3 is CASSTGVSNQPQHF. For the CDR3, the DNA is TGTGCCAGCAGTACAGGGGTTAGCAATCAGCCCCAGCATTTT.

CDR3 sequence: CASSLARGGAGELFF. CDR3 in DNA: TGCGCCAGCAGCTTGGCCAGAGGGGGGGCCGGGGAGCTGTTTTTT. The rearrangement uses TRBV5-1 and TRBJ2-2; D is possibly TRBD2 (7 bases). Trimming removed 0 bases from V and 6 bases from J, with 12 bases in between. The length of the CDR3 is 15 residues. CDR1 is SGHRS and CDR2 is YFSETQ in the germline V gene.

This clone was seen only once. The chain uses TRBV5-6 and TRBJ2-1; D gene ambiguous. This CDR3 is built from 14 residues. The germline V gene encodes CDR1 SGHDT and CDR2 YYEEEE. Trimming took 0 bases from V and 4 from J, leaving 8 bases between them. The CDR3 nucleotides read TGTGCCAGCAGCTTGGACGGAGTTTACAATGAGCAGTTCTTC. Translated: CASSLDGVYNEQFF.

The gene calls are TRBV6-1 and TRBJ2-3; TRBD1 agrees at 12 bases. CDR1 is MNHNS and CDR2 is SASEGT in the germline V gene. V lost 4 bases and J lost 4; bases outside the gene matches: 6. CDR3 length: 16 residues. The DNA for the CDR3 is TGTGCCAGCAGTGCGCTGGGACAGGGGGCCGCAGATACGCAGTATTTT. Protein sequence: CASSALGQGAADTQYF.

The chain employs TRBV5-1 and TRBJ2-7; tentatively, D is TRBD2 (6 bases). Trimming took off 2 bases at V and 0 bases at J, with 21 bases between the two ends. This CDR3 contains 18 residues. Germline lookup yields CDR1 SGHRS and CDR2 YFSETQ. The CDR3 loop is CASSFVPLGGKGSYEQYV. The CDR3, as DNA: TGCGCCAGCAGCTTCGTACCGCTTGGAGGGAAGGGCTCCTACGAGCAGTACGTC.

CDR3 amino acids: CASRGDREFF. DNA of the CDR3: TGTGCCAGCAGGGGGGACAGGGAGTTCTTC. J is TRBJ2-1 and V is TRBV6-5; 9 nucleotides align to TRBD1. The CDR3 loop spans 10 amino acids. Trimming took 6 bases from V and 14 from J; bases not matched to a gene: 2. CDR1 and CDR2 from the germline V gene are MNHEY and SVGAGI.

The gene calls are TRBV19 and TRBJ2-7, with D possibly matching TRBD2 (5 bases). The CDR3 spans 14 residues. Germline CDR1 LNHDA, CDR2 SQIVND (reference sequence). Trimming took off 6 bases at V and 1 base at J, with 13 bases between the two ends. The CDR3 loop is CASSRLASSYEQYF. As DNA, the CDR3 is TGTGCCAGTAGCCGGCTAGCCTCGTCCTACGAGCAGTACTTC.

This rearrangement joins TRBV2 to TRBJ2-7, with 8 bases identical to TRBD2. J lost 2 bases, V lost 8 bases, and 8 bases had no gene match. CDR3 length: 14 amino acids. Germline-derived CDR1 and CDR2 are SNHLY and FYNNEI. The CDR3 DNA reads as TGTGCCAGCTTGCGGGAGGAGGGGGCCTACGAGCAGTACGTC. As protein: CASLREEGAYEQYV.

Only one count was recorded for this clone. The chain carries TRBV18 and TRBJ1-3; D perhaps matches TRBD1 (5 bases). CDR3 length: 15 amino acids. Looked up from germline, CDR1 is KGHSH and CDR2 is LQKENI. V lost 1 base to trimming and J lost 1 base, with 8 bases between them. This chain's CDR3 is CASSPLTGSGNTIYF. CDR3 coding DNA: TGTGCCAGCTCACCACTAACAGGATCTGGAAACACCATATATTTT. Full variable domain (rest looked up from reference TRBV18 and TRBJ1-3): NAGVMQNPRHLVRRRGQEARLRCSPMKGHSHVYWYRQLPEEGLKFMVYLQKENIIDESGMPKERFSAEFPKEGPSILRIQQVVRGDSAAYFCASSPLTGSGNTIYFGEGSWLTVV.

V gene TRBV7-9 combines with J gene TRBJ1-4; D perhaps matches TRBD1 (6 bases). The CDR3 spans 14 residues. Trimming stripped 6 bases from V and 1 base from J, with 9 bases between. Germline assignment: CDR1 SEHNR and CDR2 FQNEAQ (reference sequence). CDR3 DNA sequence: TGTGCCAGCAGGACAGGAAGAACTAATGAAAAACTGTTTTTT. Residues: CASRTGRTNEKLFF.

This chain uses TRBV3-1 (or the pseudogene TRBV3-2) with TRBJ1-1; possibly TRBD1 for D (6 bases). Germline values: CDR1 LGHDT, CDR2 YNNKEL (reference sequence). V was trimmed by 2 bases and J by 8 bases, leaving 12 bases between them. The CDR3 runs to 13 residues. The CDR3 protein is CASSQSQGREAFF. The CDR3 DNA reads TGTGCCAGCAGCCAATCTCAGGGGAGAGAAGCTTTCTTT.

The V gene is TRBV30, the J gene TRBJ1-2; 7 bases are shared with TRBD1. Germline-derived CDR1 and CDR2 are GTSNPN and SVGIG (reference sequence). There are 14 residues in the CDR3. Trimming removed 2 bases from V and 5 bases from J; junction bases left unmatched: 8. CDR3 sequence: CAWSTGALGYGYTF. Written as DNA, the CDR3 is TGTGCCTGGAGTACAGGGGCCCTAGGATATGGCTACACCTTC.